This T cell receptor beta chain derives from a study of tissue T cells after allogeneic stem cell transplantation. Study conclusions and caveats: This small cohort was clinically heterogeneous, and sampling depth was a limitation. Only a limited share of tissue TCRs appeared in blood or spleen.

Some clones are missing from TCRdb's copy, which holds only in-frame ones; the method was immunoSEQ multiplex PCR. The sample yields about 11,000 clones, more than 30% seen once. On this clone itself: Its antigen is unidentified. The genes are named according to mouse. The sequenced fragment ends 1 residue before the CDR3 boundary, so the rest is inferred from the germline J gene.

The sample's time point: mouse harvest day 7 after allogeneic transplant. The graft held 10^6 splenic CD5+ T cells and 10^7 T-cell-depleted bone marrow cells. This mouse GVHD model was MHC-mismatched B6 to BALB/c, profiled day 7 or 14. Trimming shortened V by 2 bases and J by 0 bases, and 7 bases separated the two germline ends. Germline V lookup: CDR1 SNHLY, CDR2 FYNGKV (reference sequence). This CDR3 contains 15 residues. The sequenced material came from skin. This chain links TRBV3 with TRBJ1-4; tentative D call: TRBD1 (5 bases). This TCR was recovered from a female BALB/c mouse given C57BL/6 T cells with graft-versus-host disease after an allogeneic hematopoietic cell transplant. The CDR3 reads CASSLRGLSNERLFF. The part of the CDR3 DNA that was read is TGTGCCAGCAGCTTACGGGGCCTTTCCAACGAAAGATTATTT. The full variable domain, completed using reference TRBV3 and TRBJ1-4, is GPKVLQIPSHQIIDMGQMVTLNCDPVSNHLYFYWYKQILGQQMEFLVNFYNGKVMEKSKLFKDQFSVERPDGSYFTLKIQPTALEDSAVYFCASSLRGLSNERLFFGHGTKLSVL.